These T cell receptor beta chains were read from a single sample in a study of patients and donors after allogeneic stem cell transplantation. TCRdb independently ran MiXCR on the RT-PCR reads; one entry per CDR3 protein. The data show more than 850,000 distinct CDR3 sequences, with 15% to 20% seen just once and 5% to 7.5% held by the top ten. The sample was blood, either unsorted or a sorted T cell fraction (not recorded which). These receptors came from a human donor who was either an allogeneic HSCT recipient or a stem cell or donor lymphocyte infusion donor (not recorded which). It is not recorded whose cells these are; they may come from a transplant donor. Both conserved end residues are part of each CDR3. A D gene is named only where the DNA matches it firmly. Clone sizes are given selectively: once, few, many, or a class where the clone is expanded.

V gene,J gene,D gene,clone size,CDR3 protein,CDR3 DNA
TRBV11-3,TRBJ2-1,.,.,CASSLEPPLNGQFF,TGTGCCAGCAGCTTAGAACCCCCTTTGAATGGGCAGTTCTTC
TRBV20-1,TRBJ1-4,.,many,CSARDRGEKLFF,TGCAGTGCTAGAGATCGGGGAGAAAAACTGTTTTTT
TRBV7-8,TRBJ1-2,TRBD1,.,CASSLGQGAEGYTF,TGTGCCAGCAGCTTAGGACAGGGGGCAGAGGGCTACACCTTC
TRBV9,TRBJ2-3,TRBD2,few,CASSVVQAGVGTDTQYF,TGTGCCAGCAGCGTAGTTCAAGCGGGAGTCGGCACAGATACGCAGTATTTT
TRBV20-1,TRBJ1-1,.,few,CSARVPGRRATEAFF,TGCAGTGCTAGAGTTCCGGGAAGGAGAGCCACTGAAGCTTTCTTT
TRBV7-6,TRBJ2-3,.,few,CASSLRVGRGASTDTQYF,TGTGCCAGCAGCCTCAGGGTGGGTCGGGGGGCGAGCACAGATACGCAGTATTTT
TRBV2,TRBJ2-7,TRBD2,.,CASSSGLAERGVHEQYF,TGTGCCAGCAGTTCGGGACTAGCGGAGCGTGGGGTCCACGAGCAGTACTTC
TRBV6-6,TRBJ1-1,.,many,CASSYSQNTEAFF,TGTGCCAGCAGTTACTCCCAAAACACTGAAGCTTTCTTT
TRBV27,TRBJ1-5,.,.,CASSWASNQPQHF,TGTGCCAGCAGTTGGGCAAGCAATCAGCCCCAGCATTTT
TRBV30,TRBJ2-7,.,.,CAWSTAVSYEQYF,TGTGCCTGGTCTACGGCAGTTTCCTACGAGCAGTACTTC
TRBV2,TRBJ1-1,.,few,CASRNTNTEAFF,TGTGCCAGCCGAAACACGAACACTGAAGCTTTCTTT
TRBV4-3,TRBJ2-7,.,few,CASSQGPQREQYF,TGCGCCAGCAGCCAAGGTCCCCAGCGCGAGCAGTACTTC
TRBV6-1,TRBJ1-3,.,few,CASSDQGSGNTIYF,TGTGCCAGCAGTGACCAGGGGTCCGGAAACACCATATATTTT
TRBV12-3/TRBV12-4,TRBJ2-1,TRBD2,.,CASSPLAGMGNEQFF,TGTGCCAGCAGTCCACTAGCGGGGATGGGCAATGAGCAGTTCTTC
TRBV6-5,TRBJ2-4,.,.,CASSSTGTLAKNIQYF,TGTGCCAGCAGTTCCACGGGGACCTTAGCCAAAAACATTCAGTACTTC
TRBV28,TRBJ2-1,TRBD2,.,CASSLSWLAGGDNEQFF,TGTGCCAGCAGTTTAAGTTGGCTAGCGGGAGGGGACAATGAGCAGTTCTTC
TRBV9,TRBJ2-1,TRBD2,few,CASSGPTSGDHEQFF,TGTGCCAGCAGCGGACCTACTAGCGGGGACCATGAGCAGTTCTTC
TRBV20-1,TRBJ2-5,.,.,CSASWGRETQYF,TGCAGTGCTAGCTGGGGGAGAGAGACCCAGTACTTC
TRBV29-1,TRBJ2-7,.,many,CSVVSGDEQYF,TGCAGCGTTGTATCCGGCGACGAGCAGTACTTC
TRBV12-3/TRBV12-4,TRBJ2-3,TRBD2,.,CASLGTSGTTDTQYF,TGTGCCAGCCTAGGGACTAGCGGGACTACAGATACGCAGTATTTT
TRBV7-9,TRBJ1-6,.,.,CAFKRGAGSPLHF,TGTGCCTTTAAGCGGGGGGCTGGGTCACCCCTCCACTTT
TRBV6-1,TRBJ2-3,TRBD2,.,CASGDSGGITDTQYF,TGTGCCAGCGGTGATAGCGGGGGGATCACAGATACGCAGTATTTT
TRBV7-8,TRBJ2-7,.,.,CASSDGSSNEQYF,TGTGCCAGCAGCGATGGTAGCTCCAACGAGCAGTACTTC
TRBV10-3,TRBJ1-5,.,many,CAISELNSNQPQHF,TGTGCCATCAGTGAACTGAATAGCAATCAGCCCCAGCATTTT
TRBV7-2,TRBJ1-2,.,.,CASSSAGDYGYTF,TGTGCCAGCAGCTCGGCGGGCGACTATGGCTACACCTTC
TRBV20-1,TRBJ2-7,TRBD1,.,CSASTGTVKGEQYF,TGCAGTGCTAGTACCGGGACAGTCAAGGGCGAGCAGTACTTC
TRBV2,TRBJ2-7,.,.,CASSGRAEQYF,TGTGCCAGCAGTGGCAGGGCCGAGCAGTACTTC
TRBV6-2/TRBV6-3,TRBJ2-5,TRBD1,few,CASSGQGKSETQYF,TGTGCCAGCAGTGGACAGGGGAAATCGGAGACCCAGTACTTC
TRBV5-5,TRBJ2-2,.,.,CASSLAGGHGELFF,TGTGCCAGCAGCTTGGCCGGTGGGCACGGGGAGCTGTTTTTT
TRBV20-1,TRBJ2-1,.,.,CSARMAGATYNEQFF,TGCAGTGCTAGGATGGCGGGCGCCACCTACAATGAGCAGTTCTTC
TRBV7-3,TRBJ2-2,.,many,CASSFSPTGNTGELFF,TGTGCCAGCAGCTTTAGCCCGACAGGGAACACCGGGGAGCTGTTTTTT
TRBV7-9,TRBJ2-7,.,.,CASSLNAKQGLYYEQYF,TGTGCCAGCAGCTTAAACGCCAAGCAGGGTCTTTACTACGAGCAGTACTTC
TRBV4-2,TRBJ2-7,.,.,CASSPDTRSPSHYEQYF,TGTGCCAGCAGCCCGGACACCCGCAGTCCGTCCCACTACGAGCAGTACTTC
TRBV7-3,TRBJ2-1,TRBD2,few,CASSWSGGVYNEQFF,TGTGCCAGCAGCTGGAGCGGGGGGGTATACAATGAGCAGTTCTTC
TRBV6-5,TRBJ1-1,TRBD1,few,CASSSQRQGDTEAFF,TGTGCCAGCAGTTCCCAAAGACAGGGAGACACTGAAGCTTTCTTT
TRBV24-1,TRBJ2-3,.,.,CATSETGRSTDTQYF,TGTGCCACCAGTGAGACGGGACGAAGCACAGATACGCAGTATTTT
TRBV25-1,TRBJ1-2,.,many,CASSEWENYGYTF,TGTGCCAGCAGTGAGTGGGAGAACTATGGCTACACCTTC
TRBV20-1,TRBJ2-6,.,once,CSARDRRTAGANVLTF,TGCAGTGCTAGAGATAGGCGGACGGCTGGGGCCAACGTCCTGACTTTC
TRBV5-6,TRBJ2-7,.,.,CASSSDRNEQYF,TGTGCCAGCAGCTCCGACAGAAACGAGCAGTACTTC